This entry describes one TCR beta chain. As yet, its antigen is unknown. This entry is derived from a study of a mutant IDH1 vaccine in newly diagnosed glioma. Study background: Vaccination started 4-6 weeks after radiotherapy alone, or with temozolomide cycles. Every participant had undergone radiotherapy, temozolomide, or both before, and most underwent both. Study conclusions and caveats: Apparently, pseudoprogression bore no relation to changes among the top peripheral T cell clonotypes.

Measured with immunoSEQ multiplex PCR; TCRdb has only the in-frame clones, and not every one. The table has tens of thousands of clones, roughly 87% seen once. Time point of the sample: week 47, end of study. Vaccinated patients received 300 ug of mutant IDH1 20-mer peptide per dose, with topical imiquimod. Each donor presented with a new WHO grade 3 or 4 astrocytoma that tested IDH1-mutant and showed ATRX loss. The sequencing here drew on PBMCs, taken from a glioma patient whose treatment included an IDH1 peptide vaccine. This clonotype originated in a woman in her fifties or sixties with glioma.

The DNA for the CDR3 is TGTGCCAGCAGCTCGAGGGGCGTTGAAGCTTTCTTT. This translates into CASSSRGVEAFF. V gene TRBV6-5 combines with J gene TRBJ1-1, with D perhaps matching TRBD1 (5 bases). Germline V gene sequence: CDR1 MNHEY, CDR2 SVGAGI. The CDR3 spans 12 residues. The germline V and J ends were trimmed by 6 bases and 7 bases, with 12 bases remaining between them.